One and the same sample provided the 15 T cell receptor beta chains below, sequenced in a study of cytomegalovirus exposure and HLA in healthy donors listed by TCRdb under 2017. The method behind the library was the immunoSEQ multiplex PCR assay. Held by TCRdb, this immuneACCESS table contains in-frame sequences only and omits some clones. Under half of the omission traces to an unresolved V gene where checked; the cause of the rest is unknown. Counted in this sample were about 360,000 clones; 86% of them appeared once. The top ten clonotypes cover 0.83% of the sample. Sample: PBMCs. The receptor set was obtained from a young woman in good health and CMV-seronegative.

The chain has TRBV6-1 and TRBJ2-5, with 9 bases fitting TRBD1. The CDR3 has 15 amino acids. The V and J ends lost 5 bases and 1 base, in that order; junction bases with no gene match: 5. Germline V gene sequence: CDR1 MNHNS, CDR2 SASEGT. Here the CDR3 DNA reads TGTGCCAGCAGTACCGGGACAGGGTCCCAAGAGACCCAGTACTTC. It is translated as CASSTGTGSQETQYF.

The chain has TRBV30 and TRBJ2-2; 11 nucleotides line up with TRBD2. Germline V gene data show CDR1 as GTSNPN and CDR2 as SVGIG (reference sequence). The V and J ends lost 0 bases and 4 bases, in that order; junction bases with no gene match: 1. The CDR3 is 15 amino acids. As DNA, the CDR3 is TGTGCCTGGAGTGTGGGGACTAGCGGCACCGGGGAGCTGTTTTTT. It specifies CAWSVGTSGTGELFF.

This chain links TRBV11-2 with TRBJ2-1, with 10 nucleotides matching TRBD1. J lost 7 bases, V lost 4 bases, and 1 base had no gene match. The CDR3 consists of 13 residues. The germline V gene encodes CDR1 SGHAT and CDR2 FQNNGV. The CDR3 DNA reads TGTGCCAGCAGCTGGGGACAGGGGAATGAGCAGTTCTTC. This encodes CASSWGQGNEQFF. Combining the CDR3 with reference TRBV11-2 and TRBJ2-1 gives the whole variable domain EAGVAQSPRYKIIEKRQSVAFWCNPISGHATLYWYQQILGQGPKLLIQFQNNGVVDDSQLPKDRFSAERLKGVDSTLKIQPAKLEDSAVYLCASSWGQGNEQFFGPGTRLTVL.

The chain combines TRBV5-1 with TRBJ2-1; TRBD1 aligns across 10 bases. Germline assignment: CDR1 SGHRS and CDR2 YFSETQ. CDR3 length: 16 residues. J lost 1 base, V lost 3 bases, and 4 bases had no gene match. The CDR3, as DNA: TGCGCCAGCAGCTCTGACAGGGGGCTATCCTACAATGAGCAGTTCTTC. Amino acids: CASSSDRGLSYNEQFF. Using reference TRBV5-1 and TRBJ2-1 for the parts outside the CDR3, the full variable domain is KAGVTQTPRYLIKTRGQQVTLSCSPISGHRSVSWYQQTPGQGLQFLFEYFSETQRNKGNFPGRFSGRQFSNSRSEMNVSTLELGDSALYLCASSSDRGLSYNEQFFGPGTRLTVL.

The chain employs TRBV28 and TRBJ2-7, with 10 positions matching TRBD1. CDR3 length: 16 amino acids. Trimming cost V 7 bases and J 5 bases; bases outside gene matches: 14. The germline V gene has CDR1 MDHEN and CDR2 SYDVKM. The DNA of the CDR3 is TGTGCCAGCAAACCCTATTCCGGGACAGGGGTCCACGAGCAGTACTTC. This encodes CASKPYSGTGVHEQYF. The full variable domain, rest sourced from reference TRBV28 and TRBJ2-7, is DVKVTQSSRYLVKRTGEKVFLECVQDMDHENMFWYRQDPGLGLRLIYFSYDVKMKEKGDIPEGYSVSREKKERFSLILESASTNQTSMYLCASKPYSGTGVHEQYFGPGTRLTVT.

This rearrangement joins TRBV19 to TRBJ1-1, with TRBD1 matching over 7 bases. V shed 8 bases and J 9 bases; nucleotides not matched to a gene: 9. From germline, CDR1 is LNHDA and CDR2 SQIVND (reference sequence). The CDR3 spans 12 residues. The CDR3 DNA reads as TGTGCCAGTCGATCGCCGGGACAGCAAGCTTTCTTT. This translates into CASRSPGQQAFF.

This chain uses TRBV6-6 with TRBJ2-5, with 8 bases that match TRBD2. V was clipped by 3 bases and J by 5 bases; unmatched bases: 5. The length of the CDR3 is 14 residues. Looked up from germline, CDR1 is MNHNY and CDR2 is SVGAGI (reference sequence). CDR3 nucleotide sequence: TGTGCCAGCAGTTATACCGGGACTAGGGAGACCCAGTACTTC. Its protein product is CASSYTGTRETQYF.

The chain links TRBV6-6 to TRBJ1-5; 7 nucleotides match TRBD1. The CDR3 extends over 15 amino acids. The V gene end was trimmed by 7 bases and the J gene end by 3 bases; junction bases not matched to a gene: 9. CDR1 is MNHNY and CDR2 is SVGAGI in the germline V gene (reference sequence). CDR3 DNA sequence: TGTGCCAGCACCACGGGACAGCAATACAATCAGCCCCAGCATTTT. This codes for CASTTGQQYNQPQHF.

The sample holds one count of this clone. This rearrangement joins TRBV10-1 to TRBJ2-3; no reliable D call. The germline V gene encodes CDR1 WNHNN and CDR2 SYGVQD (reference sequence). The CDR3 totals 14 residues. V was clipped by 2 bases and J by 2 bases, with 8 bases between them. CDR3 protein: CASSEARTTDTQYF. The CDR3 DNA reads TGCGCCAGCAGTGAGGCCAGAACCACAGATACGCAGTATTTT.

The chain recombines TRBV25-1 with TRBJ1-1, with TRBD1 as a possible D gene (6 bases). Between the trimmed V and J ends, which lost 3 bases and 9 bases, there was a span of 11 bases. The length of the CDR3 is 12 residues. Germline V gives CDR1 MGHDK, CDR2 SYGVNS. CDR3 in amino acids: CASSEETGKAFF. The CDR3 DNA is TGTGCCAGCAGTGAGGAGACAGGAAAAGCTTTCTTT. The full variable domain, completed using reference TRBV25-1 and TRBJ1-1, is EADIYQTPRYLVIGTGKKITLECSQTMGHDKMYWYQQDPGMELHLIHYSYGVNSTEKGDLSSESTVSRIRTEHFPLTLESARPSHTSQYLCASSEETGKAFFGQGTRLTVV.

The CDR3 sequence is CAWSVWGGGRTDTQYF. CDR3 sequence (DNA): TGTGCCTGGAGTGTCTGGGGGGGCGGGCGCACAGATACGCAGTATTTT. The chain links TRBV30 to TRBJ2-3, with D possibly TRBD2 on 7 matching bases. The CDR3 covers 16 residues. Germline values: CDR1 GTSNPN, CDR2 SVGIG (reference sequence). Deletions cut 0 bases from V and 1 base from J, with 14 bases between.

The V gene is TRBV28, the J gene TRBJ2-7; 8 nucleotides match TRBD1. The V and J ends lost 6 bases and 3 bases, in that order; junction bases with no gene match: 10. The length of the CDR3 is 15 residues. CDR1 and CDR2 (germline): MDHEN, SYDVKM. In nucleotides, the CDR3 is TGTGCCAGCAGACCACGGACAGGGCTCCTCTACGAGCAGTACTTC. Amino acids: CASRPRTGLLYEQYF.

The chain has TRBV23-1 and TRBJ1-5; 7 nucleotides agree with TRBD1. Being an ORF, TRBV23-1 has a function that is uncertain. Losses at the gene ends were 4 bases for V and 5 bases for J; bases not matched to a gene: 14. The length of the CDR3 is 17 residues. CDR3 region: CASSRRRGRNEYQPQHF. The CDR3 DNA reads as TGCGCCAGCAGTCGGAGGAGGGGGCGAAATGAATATCAGCCCCAGCATTTT.

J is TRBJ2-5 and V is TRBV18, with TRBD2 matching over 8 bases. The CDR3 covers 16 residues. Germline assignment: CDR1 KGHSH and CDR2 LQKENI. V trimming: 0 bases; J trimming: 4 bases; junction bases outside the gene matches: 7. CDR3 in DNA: TGTGCCAGCTCACCACCTCGGGGGGGGGCCGGAGAGACCCAGTACTTC. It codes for CASSPPRGGAGETQYF.

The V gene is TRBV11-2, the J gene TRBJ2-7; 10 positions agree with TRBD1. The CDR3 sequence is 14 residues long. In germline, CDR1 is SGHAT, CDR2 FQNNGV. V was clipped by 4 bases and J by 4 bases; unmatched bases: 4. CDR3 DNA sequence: TGTGCCAGCAGCTCTGACAGGGGGCTTTACGAGCAGTACTTC. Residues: CASSSDRGLYEQYF.